These 8 T cell receptor beta chains were all obtained from the same sample, sequenced in a study of T cell responses to AZD1222 COVID-19 vaccine. Clones were sequenced by immunoSEQ multiplex PCR, and TCRdb holds only the in-frame ones, with some missing. This sample has about 92,000 clones, with 80% to 90% found just once. The specimen comprised peripheral blood, sampled on day 0 of AZD1222 vaccination. These receptors all stem from an adult in good health.

The rearrangement joins TRBV6-2 or TRBV6-3 to TRBJ2-2; D may be TRBD2 (6 bases). CDR1 is MNHEY and CDR2 is SVGEGT in the germline V gene. The CDR3 length is 15 residues. Trimming left V 5 bases short and J 1 base short, with 11 bases between. The CDR3 reads CASSDGTLNTGELFF. DNA for the CDR3: TGTGCCAGCAGTGACGGGACTCTGAACACCGGGGAGCTGTTTTTT.

V and J are TRBV6-5 and TRBJ1-4, with D hard to call. Germline lookup yields CDR1 MNHEY and CDR2 SVGAGI. This CDR3 has 12 residues. The V end was cut by 5 bases, the J end by 7 bases, with 8 bases between. The CDR3 region is CASSTVGEKLFF. In DNA form, the CDR3 reads TGTGCCAGCAGTACGGTCGGTGAAAAACTGTTTTTT.

V gene TRBV7-2 combines with J gene TRBJ2-7, with TRBD2 matching over 8 bases. Germline loops: CDR1 SGHTA, CDR2 FQGNSA. After removal of 4 bases from V and 3 bases from J, the junction contained 8 bases not matched to a gene. The CDR3 totals 15 residues. The CDR3 nucleotides are TGTGCCAGCAGCTCTCAGGGCGGGGGGCACTACGAGCAGTACTTC. Translated, it gives CASSSQGGGHYEQYF. The full variable domain, its missing parts supplied by reference TRBV7-2 and TRBJ2-7, is GAGVSQSPSNKVTEKGKDVELRCDPISGHTALYWYRQSLGQGLEFLIYFQGNSAPDKSGLPSDRFSAERTGGSVSTLTIQRTQQEDSAVYLCASSSQGGGHYEQYFGPGTRLTVT.

The V gene is TRBV4-3, the J gene TRBJ1-1; tentatively, D is TRBD1 (5 bases). Trimming left V 2 bases short and J 2 bases short, with 15 bases between. CDR1 LGHNA and CDR2 YSLEER come from the germline V gene. CDR3 length: 16 residues. The CDR3 spells CASSQQLGRLNTEAFF. The DNA for the CDR3 is TGCGCCAGCAGCCAACAACTGGGACGGCTAAACACTGAAGCTTTCTTT.

V and J are TRBV7-2 and TRBJ1-4; D ambiguous. The germline gives CDR1 SGHTA, CDR2 FQGNSA. CDR3 size: 14 residues. The V gene lost 1 base and the J gene lost 6 bases, with 9 bases spanning the gap. CDR3: CASSLGSADEKLFF. The CDR3 DNA reads TGTGCCAGCAGCTTAGGGTCAGCAGATGAAAAACTGTTTTTT.

The rearrangement links TRBV19 to TRBJ1-2, with D tentatively TRBD1 (6 bases). Germline CDR1 is LNHDA and CDR2 is SQIVND (reference sequence). The CDR3 loop spans 13 amino acids. Trimming took off 4 bases at V and 4 bases at J, with 10 bases between the two ends. The CDR3, as DNA: TGTGCCAGTAGTACCGACAGGCCCTATGGCTACACCTTC. Translated: CASSTDRPYGYTF. Full variable domain (rest looked up from reference TRBV19 and TRBJ1-2): DGGITQSPKYLFRKEGQNVTLSCEQNLNHDAMYWYRQDPGQGLRLIYYSQIVNDFQKGDIAEGYSVSREKKESFPLTVTSAQKNPTAFYLCASSTDRPYGYTFGSGTRLTVV.

This chain links TRBV9 with TRBJ2-1, with 8 bases lining up with TRBD2. Germline V gene sequence: CDR1 SGDLS, CDR2 YYNGEE. The CDR3 sequence is 16 residues long. After removal of 4 bases from V and 3 bases from J, the junction contained 9 bases not matched to a gene. CDR3 in DNA: TGTGCCAGCAGCCGAGACACGGGACTAGGCTACAATGAGCAGTTCTTC. This encodes CASSRDTGLGYNEQFF. Using reference TRBV9 and TRBJ2-1 for the parts outside the CDR3, the full variable domain is DSGVTQTPKHLITATGQRVTLRCSPRSGDLSVYWYQQSLDQGLQFLIQYYNGEERAKGNILERFSAQQFPDLHSELNLSSLELGDSALYFCASSRDTGLGYNEQFFGPGTRLTVL.

V usage is TRBV19 and J usage is TRBJ2-2; no reliable D call. The CDR3 spans 15 residues. Trimming shortened V by 7 bases and J by 2 bases, and 14 bases separated the two germline ends. Germline V gene data show CDR1 as LNHDA and CDR2 as SQIVND (reference sequence). The DNA of the CDR3 is TGTGCCAGTAAAGGCAAGAGTCCAAACACCGGGGAGCTGTTTTTT. Encoded protein: CASKGKSPNTGELFF.